These T cell receptor beta chains were read from a single sample in a study of T cells in Graves' hyperthyroidism and ophthalmopathy. TCRdb redid the calling of the multiplex PCR reads with MiXCR, one entry per CDR3 protein. The sample records around 540,000 distinct CDR3 sequences, roughly 16% being singletons. Source material: blood. The receptors shown here come from a woman younger than 45 with Graves' ophthalmopathy. CDR3s include the opening cysteine and the closing phenylalanine or tryptophan. The D gene is left open where the match is weak. Part of the rows lack a size; the others show once, few, many or a class for expanded clones.

V,size,D,J,CDR3,DNA
TRBV2,few,NA,TRBJ2-1,CATALESSYNEQFF,TGTGCCACTGCTCTTGAGAGCTCCTACAATGAGCAGTTCTTC
TRBV20-1,NA,NA,TRBJ2-7,CSAWDPSRYEQYF,TGCAGTGCCTGGGATCCCTCGCGCTACGAGCAGTACTTC
TRBV5-6,many,NA,TRBJ2-5,CASNGPGHRYQETQYF,TGTGCCAGCAACGGTCCGGGACACCGGTACCAAGAGACCCAGTACTTC
TRBV5-1,NA,NA,TRBJ2-2,CAKRGDSNTGELFF,TGCGCCAAGAGGGGGGACTCGAACACCGGGGAGCTGTTTTTT
TRBV2,few,TRBD1,TRBJ1-6,CASSADRANSPLHF,TGTGCCAGCAGTGCCGACAGGGCTAATTCACCCCTCCACTTT
TRBV7-2,NA,TRBD2,TRBJ2-3,CASSRRRLAGVDTQYF,TGTGCCAGCAGCCGAAGACGACTAGCGGGAGTAGATACGCAGTATTTT
TRBV20-1,many,NA,TRBJ1-1,CSAMRHEAFF,TGCAGTGCGATGAGACATGAAGCTTTCTTT
TRBV12-3/TRBV12-4,NA,TRBD1,TRBJ2-3,CASNPTGPDTQYF,TGTGCCAGCAATCCGACAGGGCCAGATACGCAGTATTTT
TRBV5-4,NA,TRBD2,TRBJ2-2,CASSLAGGHRELFF,TGTGCCAGCAGCTTGGCGGGAGGGCACCGGGAGCTGTTTTTT
TRBV18,few,NA,TRBJ2-3,CASSTLGPGIADTQYF,TGTGCCAGCTCTACGTTGGGACCAGGAATAGCAGATACGCAGTATTTT
TRBV4-1,few,NA,TRBJ2-7,CASSVRTDYEQYF,TGCGCCAGCAGCGTACGGACAGATTACGAGCAGTACTTC
TRBV20-1,NA,NA,TRBJ2-7,CSGDVRGSYEQYF,TGCAGTGGCGATGTTAGGGGATCCTACGAGCAGTACTTC
TRBV7-9,few,NA,TRBJ2-1,CASSHSNTATEQFF,TGTGCCAGCAGCCATTCAAACACTGCCACTGAGCAGTTCTTC
TRBV7-2,many,NA,TRBJ2-3,CASSTRQQSDTQYF,TGTGCCAGCAGCACTAGGCAGCAATCAGATACGCAGTATTTT